This TCR beta chain comes out of a study of post-analysis software for immune sequencing data. At the level of the study: The cohort encompassed relapsing-remitting, secondary progressive and progressive-relapsing multiple sclerosis disease courses. Study-level points and caveats: When the samples were clustered directly with F measure, those that had been prepared in the same batch showed strong co-clustering.

Prepared TCR beta cDNA libraries contained unique molecular identifiers. One entry per CDR3 protein results from TCRdb running MiXCR on the PCR reads. The repertoire has some 690,000 distinct CDR3 sequences, roughly three fifths of them found once; the top ten carry approximately 10%. To note about this clonotype: Its target is unknown.

Material for sequencing was blood. The clonotype comes from a girl aged 2-9 years with multiple sclerosis.

CDR3 DNA sequence: TGCAGTGCTAGCGAGCGGCTAGCGGGAGAGGATGAGCAGTTCTTC. It yields the protein CSASERLAGEDEQFF. This sequence joins TRBV20-1 and TRBJ2-1, with 10 bases identical to TRBD2. The trim removed 3 bases at V and 8 bases at J, leaving 10 bases unmatched. CDR1 and CDR2 (germline): DFQATT, SNEGSKA (reference sequence). CDR3 length: 15 amino acids.